The 27 T cell receptor beta chains in this list originate from one sample, sequenced in a study of T cell clonality in common variable immunodeficiency. The repertoire was sequenced with immunoSEQ multiplex PCR; TCRdb's copy has only in-frame clones and lacks some. The sample contains about 52,000 clones, none occurring once; about 1.8% lies in the top ten. The sample was peripheral blood mononuclear cells. The receptors were sampled from a person between 18 and 69 years old in good health.

There are many counts of this clone. From the germline J gene comes the end of the CDR3, since the read stops 3 residues before it. This chain joins TRBV11-3 and TRBJ2-1, with D maybe TRBD2 (6 bases). This CDR3 comprises 15 residues. From germline, CDR1 is SGHNT and CDR2 YENEEA. This CDR3 reads CASRLIGTAYNEQFF. CDR3 DNA, as far as it was read: TGTGCAAGTCGCTTGATCGGGACTGCCTACAATGAG.

With regard to this clone: The sequenced fragment ends 3 residues before the CDR3 boundary, so the rest is inferred from the germline J gene. The V and J genes are TRBV19 and TRBJ2-3; D possibly corresponds to TRBD2 (5 bases). The CDR3 is 14 residues long. Germline V CDR1 and CDR2: LNHDA, SQIVND (reference sequence). CDR3 residues: CASSIRGSNQPQYF. CDR3 bases read: TGTGCCAGTAGTATTCGGGGTAGCAATCAGCCG.

The sample holds many counts of this clone. Coverage ceases 3 residues before the CDR3 finishes, and the germline J gene fills in the end. The chain links TRBV18 to TRBJ1-2; no reliable D call. The CDR3 has 13 residues. Germline loops: CDR1 KGHSH, CDR2 LQKENI. The V and J ends lost 3 bases and 6 bases respectively, with 11 bases between them. Incomplete CDR3 DNA: TGTGCCAGCTCACCCTCTAAGCTTGATGGC. Protein: CASSPSKLDG. The whole CDR3 reads CASSPSKLDGYTF.

This clone was recorded a few times. The read ends 3 residues before the CDR3 terminus; that terminus is restored from the germline J gene. V is TRBV6-2 or TRBV6-3 and J is TRBJ2-4; D is possibly TRBD2 (5 bases). Germline loops: CDR1 MNHEY, CDR2 SVGEGT. The CDR3 contains 14 residues. CDR3 sequence: CASSYSEANYGQYF. CDR3 DNA, as far as it was read: TGTGCCAGCAGTTACTCGGAGGCTAACTATGGT.

This clone was picked up a small number of times. The read ends 3 residues early relative to the CDR3; the germline J gene fills the gap. The chain uses TRBV2 and TRBJ2-2; D is possibly TRBD1 (6 bases). This CDR3 comprises 17 residues. The germline V gene encodes CDR1 SNHLY and CDR2 FYNNEI. The CDR3 loop reads CASSVSQGLGGANVLFF. CDR3 DNA, as far as it was read: TGTGCCAGCAGTGTTTCTCAGGGGTTAGGTGGGGCCAACGTG.

This clone was observed many times. CDR3 residues: CASSLGRMNTEAFF. CDR3 DNA, as far as it was read: TGTGCCAGCAGCTTAGGGCGGATGAACACTGAA. The chain couples TRBV7-2 to TRBJ1-1; D is uncertain. The missing CDR3 end, 3 residues past where the read stops, is filled in from the germline J gene. CDR1 and CDR2 (germline): SGHTA, FQGNSA. CDR3 length: 14 amino acids. The V gene lost 1 base and the J gene lost 0 bases, with 6 bases spanning the gap.

This clone appeared many times. The read ends 3 residues early relative to the CDR3; the germline J gene fills the gap. This chain connects TRBV19 to TRBJ2-1; 7 bases align to TRBD1. The CDR3 spans 15 residues. Per germline, CDR1 LNHDA and CDR2 SQIVND (reference sequence). J was trimmed by 6 bases and V by 3 bases; bases with no gene match: 8. CDR3 bases read: TGTGCCAGTAGTATCCCCTCGGGACAGCGCAATGAG. It is translated as CASSIPSGQRNE. The CDR3 as a whole reads CASSIPSGQRNEQFF.

This clone was recorded at least ten times. Read sequence stops 3 residues before the CDR3 end, and the germline J gene provides the missing end. This chain links TRBV5-4 with TRBJ2-3, with 11 positions matching TRBD2. V dropped 4 bases and J dropped 4; count of bases not matched to a gene: 8. CDR1 SGHNT and CDR2 YYREEE come from the germline V gene (reference sequence). The CDR3 has 16 residues. The CDR3 sequence is CASSTRLAGTADTQYF. CDR3 bases read: TGTGCCAGCAGCACCCGACTAGCGGGGACGGCAGATACG.

There are many counts of this clone. The read stops 3 residues short of the end of the CDR3; the missing end is completed from the germline J gene. This sequence joins TRBV7-6 and TRBJ1-6, with D possibly being TRBD1 (5 bases). The CDR3 spans 16 residues. Germline V gene lookup returns CDR1 SGHVS and CDR2 FNYEAQ. V lost 3 bases, J lost 5 bases, and 14 bases lay in between. The covered CDR3 bases are TGTGCCAGCAGCTTGGGGCCGGGCCCACATAATTCACCC. Amino acids: CASSLGPGPHNSP. The complete CDR3 reads CASSLGPGPHNSPLHF. Drawing the rest from reference TRBV7-6 and TRBJ1-6, the complete variable domain is GAGVSQSPRYKVTKRGQDVALRCDPISGHVSLYWYRQALGQGPEFLTYFNYEAQQDKSGLPNDRFSAERPEGSISTLTIQRTEQRDSAMYRCASSLGPGPHNSPLHFGNGTRLTVT.

The CDR3 is CASSPGAMSSYEQYF. Incomplete CDR3 DNA: TGTGCCAGCAGCCCAGGGGCGATGAGCTCCTACGAG. The gene calls are TRBV7-3 and TRBJ2-7; weak D call: TRBD1 (6 bases). The sequence runs out 3 residues before the end of the CDR3; the remainder is reconstructed from the germline J gene. The CDR3 consists of 15 residues. V was clipped by 5 bases and J by 0 bases, with 14 bases between them. Germline V gene data show CDR1 as SGHTA and CDR2 as FQGTGA.

This clone has ten or more counts. The sequenced fragment ends 3 residues before the CDR3 boundary, so the rest is inferred from the germline J gene. The rearrangement links TRBV10-1 to TRBJ2-5; TRBD1 might be the D (5 bases). The CDR3 covers 13 residues. CDR1 WNHNN and CDR2 SYGVQD come from the germline V gene (reference sequence). The CDR3 loop is CASSEVGWGTQYF. Partial CDR3 DNA: TGCGCCAGCAGTGAGGTCGGTTGGGGCACC.

This clone was seen at least ten times. The missing CDR3 end, 3 residues past where the read stops, is filled in from the germline J gene. The V gene is TRBV13, the J gene TRBJ2-2; TRBD1 is a possible D gene (6 bases). The germline V gene encodes CDR1 PRHDT and CDR2 FYEKMQ (reference sequence). Trimming cost V 6 bases and J 5 bases, with 16 bases left between them. The CDR3 runs 15 residues. CDR3 DNA (partial): TGTGCCAGCAGATCCGGGACAACTCCTACCGGGGAG. This gives the protein CASRSGTTPTGE. The whole CDR3 is CASRSGTTPTGELFF.

This clone was detected many times. The read is 3 residues too short to cover the CDR3 end, so that end is filled in from the germline J gene. The gene calls are TRBV30 and TRBJ2-1; 8 bases align to TRBD1. The CDR3 loop spans 12 amino acids. Germline V gene lookup returns CDR1 GTSNPN and CDR2 SVGIG (reference sequence). The junction had 1 base not matched to a gene; V was cut back by 3 bases and J by 6 bases. The sequenced part of the CDR3 DNA is TGTGCCTGGAGACAGGGGGGCAATGAG. As protein: CAWRQGGNE. Given in full, the CDR3 is CAWRQGGNEQFF.

There are many counts of this clone. The CDR3 goes on 3 residues after the read ends, and that part is filled in from the germline J gene. The J gene is TRBJ1-2, the V gene TRBV6-2 or TRBV6-3; D gene ambiguous. Germline loops: CDR1 MNHEY, CDR2 SVGEGT. The CDR3 is 11 amino acids. CDR3 DNA, as far as it was read: TGTGCCAGCAGCCAAGGCCCTCCG. Its protein is CASSQGPP. The whole CDR3 reads CASSQGPPYTF.

At least ten counts were recorded for this clone. The CDR3 is cut off 3 residues early in the read; its end comes from the germline J gene. V is TRBV7-2 and J is TRBJ2-1; 10 bases line up with TRBD1. This CDR3 has 15 amino acids. The germline gives CDR1 SGHTA, CDR2 FQGNSA. V lost 2 bases and J lost 9; bases outside the gene matches: 7. CDR3 sequence reads: CASSLRGTGVGEQFF. The sequenced CDR3 bases are TGTGCCAGCAGCTTAAGAGGGACAGGGGTTGGTGAG.

This clone was picked up many times. The CDR3 end falls 3 residues outside the read, so it is completed with the germline J gene. This sequence joins TRBV20-1 and TRBJ1-5; TRBD1 agrees at 7 bases. CDR1 and CDR2 from the germline V gene are DFQATT and SNEGSKA (reference sequence). The CDR3 has 13 residues. V lost 5 bases, J lost 0 bases, and 1 base stayed unmatched. The DNA read from the CDR3 is TGCAGTGCTGGGACAGATAGCAATCAGCCC. As protein: CSAGTDSNQP. The complete CDR3 sequence is CSAGTDSNQPQHF.

This clone was observed many times. The observed sequence ends 3 residues before the CDR3 terminus, with the missing tail filled in from the germline J gene. The V and J genes are TRBV5-5 and TRBJ2-7, with D perhaps matching TRBD1 (7 bases). In germline, CDR1 is SGHKS, CDR2 YYEKEE (reference sequence). CDR3 size: 15 residues. Trimming left V 0 bases short and J 3 bases short, with 13 bases between. The DNA read from the CDR3 is TGTGCCAGCAGCTTGGGACTAGGGGACAGCTACGAG. Amino acid sequence: CASSLGLGDSYE. The CDR3, in full, reads CASSLGLGDSYEQYF.

This clone has a count of ten or more. The read ends 3 residues shy of where the CDR3 ends; the end is completed using the germline J gene. This chain uses TRBV20-1 with TRBJ2-7; 7 bases line up with TRBD1. CDR3 length: 12 amino acids. Germline V gene data show CDR1 as DFQATT and CDR2 as SNEGSKA (reference sequence). The CDR3 is CSLHRGPYEQYF. The sequenced CDR3 bases are TGCAGCCTTCACAGGGGCCCCTACGAG.

Many counts were recorded for this clone. The CDR3 end falls 3 residues outside the read, so it is completed with the germline J gene. This rearrangement joins TRBV5-1 to TRBJ1-3, with D maybe TRBD1 (5 bases). The CDR3 contains 14 residues. Germline V lookup: CDR1 SGHRS, CDR2 YFSETQ. With 4 bases removed from V and 1 base from J, the gap between germline ends came to 9 bases. The CDR3 bases that were read are TGCGCCAGCAGCGTAGGGGAATCTGGAAACACC. Translated: CASSVGESGNT. The whole CDR3 sequence reads CASSVGESGNTIYF.

The covered CDR3 bases are TGCAGTGCTAGAGAACGGGACAGGTACAATCAGCCC. It translates to CSARERDRYNQP. The CDR3 as a whole reads CSARERDRYNQPQHF. The chain joins TRBV20-1 to TRBJ1-5, with TRBD1 matching 8 bases. The DNA ends 3 residues before the CDR3 does, and the rest of the CDR3 is filled in from the germline J gene. J gave up 3 bases and V 0 bases, and 4 bases lay outside the gene matches. The CDR3 runs to 15 residues. Germline V lookup: CDR1 DFQATT, CDR2 SNEGSKA (reference sequence).

This clone was picked up many times. The read falls 3 residues short of the CDR3 end, and the missing part is taken from the germline J gene. The chain recombines TRBV5-1 with TRBJ2-3; 7 bases align to TRBD2. The CDR3 sequence is 15 residues long. V shed 0 bases, J shed 5 bases, and the junction held 6 bases outside the gene matches. Germline values: CDR1 SGHRS, CDR2 YFSETQ. CDR3 DNA (partial): TGCGCCAGCAGCTTGGGCCTAGCGGAGAGAGATACG. This codes for CASSLGLAERDT. The entire CDR3 reads CASSLGLAERDTQYF.

This clone was detected many times. Compared with germline, one end of the junction differs, possibly owing to a read error. The read gets to within 3 residues of the CDR3 end, and the germline J gene fills in the rest. J is TRBJ2-3 and V is TRBV7-7; 7 bases agree with TRBD2. This CDR3 comprises 15 residues. In germline, CDR1 is SSHAT, CDR2 FNYEAQ (reference sequence). The CDR3 bases that were read are TGTGCTAGCAGTCGAGCGGGGCAGCTTACAGATACG. As protein: CASSRAGQLTDT. The CDR3 in full is CASSRAGQLTDTQYF.

Many counts were recorded for this clone. Read sequence stops 3 residues before the CDR3 end, and the germline J gene provides the missing end. The genes are TRBV5-6 and TRBJ2-3; 9 nucleotides match TRBD2. The CDR3 loop spans 15 amino acids. Germline-derived CDR1 and CDR2 are SGHDT and YYEEEE. This chain's CDR3 is CASSSLAGVGETQYF. The part of the CDR3 DNA that was read is TGTGCCAGCAGCAGCTTAGCGGGAGTAGGGGAGACG.

This clone occurred many times. The observed sequence ends 3 residues before the CDR3 terminus, with the missing tail filled in from the germline J gene. The chain is built from TRBV7-8 and TRBJ2-7; TRBD1 aligns across 10 bases. Per germline, CDR1 SGHVS and CDR2 FQNEAQ. This CDR3 comprises 14 residues. V shed 5 bases and J 4 bases; nucleotides not matched to a gene: 5. CDR3 DNA (partial): TGTGCCAGCAGCCTATGGACAGGGGGATACGAG. Translation gives CASSLWTGGYE. The CDR3 as a whole reads CASSLWTGGYEQYF.

In its sample, this clone was seen many times. The read halts 3 residues ahead of the CDR3 end, with the missing end drawn from the germline J gene. The gene calls are TRBV6-1 and TRBJ2-3; 8 nucleotides match TRBD2. The CDR3 length is 15 residues. Germline V lookup: CDR1 MNHNS, CDR2 SASEGT. The J segment lost 5 bases and the V segment lost 1 base, leaving 5 bases of the junction unmatched. CDR3 sequence reads: CASSEVAGGGDTQYF. The part of the CDR3 DNA that was read is TGTGCCAGCAGTGAAGTGGCGGGAGGTGGAGATACG.

This clone was counted at least ten times. Read data end 3 residues before the CDR3 end; the end is taken from the germline J gene. The chain recombines TRBV6-2 or TRBV6-3 with TRBJ2-7; tentative D call: TRBD1 (6 bases). Germline CDR1 reads MNHEY; CDR2 reads SVGEGT. The V gene lost 2 bases and the J gene lost 3 bases, with 20 bases spanning the gap. The CDR3 totals 17 residues. The CDR3 loop reads CASSYEAGQGGHYEQYF. The CDR3 DNA, read in part, is TGTGCCAGCAGTTACGAGGCAGGCCAAGGGGGACACTACGAG.

In this sample, this clone turned up many times. The CDR3 end falls 3 residues outside the read, so it is completed with the germline J gene. The chain has TRBV20-1 and TRBJ2-2; D gene unclear. The CDR3 length is 13 residues. Trimming removed 3 bases from V and 2 bases from J, with 7 bases in between. Germline lookup yields CDR1 DFQATT and CDR2 SNEGSKA (reference sequence). CDR3 residues: CSARSLNTGELFF. Incomplete CDR3 DNA: TGCAGTGCTAGGTCTCTTAACACCGGGGAG.